The T cell receptor beta chain under discussion was sequenced for a study of blood T cell repertoires in COVID-19. Background on the study: Researchers got acute and convalescent COVID-19 samples from the United States, Italy and Spain.

Looked up from germline, CDR1 is SGDLS and CDR2 is YYNGEE. The V gene lost 0 bases and the J gene lost 5 bases, with 18 bases spanning the gap. The CDR3 runs 17 residues. As processed by the authors: Using reference gene primer amplification, nucleated cell counts were estimated. The assay was immunoSEQ multiplex PCR, and TCRdb's table has in-frame clones only and misses some. V, J and clone size were drawn from that table, and D and trimming were deduced from the DNA. The data contain 250,000 to 300,000 clones, 88% of them singletons. The source of this sequence is a woman aged 70 to 79 with COVID-19, enrolled during active disease. The material sequenced was peripheral blood. The chain joins TRBV9 to TRBJ2-1; possible D gene TRBD2, 6 bases. The CDR3 is CASSVEDVTGRDNEQFF. In DNA form, the CDR3 reads TGTGCCAGCAGCGTAGAGGATGTCACCGGGAGAGACAATGAGCAGTTCTTC.